A selection of T cell receptor beta chains follows, all from one sample in a study of regulatory T cells in long-lasting Graves disease. One entry per CDR3 protein, called by TCRdb with MiXCR from the multiplex PCR reads. The sample yields around 300,000 distinct CDR3 sequences, around 23% seen once. The material was peripheral blood mononuclear cells (PBMCs), obtained when the disease was refractory, from a patient treated with antithyroid drugs. Every receptor here comes from a female donor with Graves disease. The CDR3 runs from the conserved cysteine through the conserved F or W. Each record gives: J gene, D gene, V gene, clone size, CDR3 DNA, CDR3 protein. A D gene is named only where the DNA matches it firmly. Clone size is stated in some rows and not others, as once, few, many or a class when expanded.

TRBJ1-1	.	TRBV28	many	TGTGCCAGCAGGATTAACACTGAAGCTTTCTTT	CASRINTEAFF
TRBJ2-7	TRBD1	TRBV28	many	TGTGCCAGCAGTTTGTTGACAGGGGGCTTGGACGAGCAGTACTTC	CASSLLTGGLDEQYF
TRBJ2-5	TRBD2	TRBV3-1	.	TGTGCCACCCGGACTAGCGGGACCGGGGAGACCCAGTACTTC	CATRTSGTGETQYF
TRBJ2-3	.	TRBV7-8	few	TGTGCCAGCAGCTTTGGGGAGAGAGATACGCAGTATTTT	CASSFGERDTQYF
TRBJ1-2	.	TRBV29-1	many	TGCAGCGTTGGTAGTCGCGGCTATGGCTACACCTTC	CSVGSRGYGYTF
TRBJ1-6	TRBD1	TRBV6-1	few	TGTGCCAGCAGGGCAGGGGGGGTAGGGAATTCACCCCTCCACTTT	CASRAGGVGNSPLHF
TRBJ2-5	TRBD2	TRBV7-2	many	TGTGCCAGCAGCTTAGAGGGGCGGGGAGGGCGGACCCAGTACTTC	CASSLEGRGGRTQYF
TRBJ1-1	.	TRBV9	few	TGTGCCAGCAGCGTAGGGCCTGTGGGAACTGAAGCTTTCTTT	CASSVGPVGTEAFF
TRBJ2-7	.	TRBV20-1	many	TGCAGTGCTAGTTTCTTGTCCGAGCAGTACTTC	CSASFLSEQYF
TRBJ1-1	.	TRBV7-3	.	TGTGCCAGCAGCTCCACCGGGGGGGGTTACACTGAAGCTTTCTTT	CASSSTGGGYTEAFF
TRBJ1-6	.	TRBV30	few	TGTGCCTCAACTCTGGACAGTGCCAATTCACCCCTCCACTTT	CASTLDSANSPLHF
TRBJ2-2	.	TRBV30	many	TGTGCCTGGAGTGTACATGCTGACAACACCGGGGAGCTGTTTTTT	CAWSVHADNTGELFF
TRBJ2-2	.	TRBV6-2/TRBV6-3	.	TGTGCCAGCAGTTTCTTCGGACGCACCGGGGAGCTGTTTTTT	CASSFFGRTGELFF
TRBJ1-5	.	TRBV12-3/TRBV12-4	few	TGTGCCAGCAGCCCCCGAGGGGGACAGCCCCAGCATTTT	CASSPRGGQPQHF
TRBJ1-4	.	TRBV7-9	few	TGTGCCAGCAGCTCACAACGGCTAGGGGCGTTGGCGGAAAAACTGTTTTTT	CASSSQRLGALAEKLFF
TRBJ2-7	.	TRBV6-1	many	TGTGCCAGCGGATCTTTTGAGGAGCAGTACTTC	CASGSFEEQYF
TRBJ2-7	.	TRBV20-1	.	TGCAGTGCTAGAGGGGTTGGTGGGCGGCAAAGCTCCTACGAGCAGTACTTC	CSARGVGGRQSSYEQYF
TRBJ2-1	.	TRBV29-1	.	TGCAGCGTTGAACGGGCCTACAATGAGCAGTTCTTC	CSVERAYNEQFF